Reported below is one TCR beta chain. This sample is part of a study of control samples from healthy donors and cancer patients. Measured with immunoSEQ multiplex PCR; TCRdb has only the in-frame clones, and not every one. The data show 100,000 to 150,000 clones, 75% to 95% seen once. Material: blood. The receptor was derived from a man between 18 and 29 years old in good health.

CDR3 DNA sequence: TGTGCCAGCAGCCTTGACGGACGCTCTGGAAACACCATATATTTT. It is translated as CASSLDGRSGNTIYF. The rearrangement joins TRBV9 to TRBJ1-3; D is undetermined. The CDR3 spans 15 residues. Trimming pared 4 bases from V and 0 bases from J, leaving 11 bases between. Germline V gives CDR1 SGDLS, CDR2 YYNGEE.